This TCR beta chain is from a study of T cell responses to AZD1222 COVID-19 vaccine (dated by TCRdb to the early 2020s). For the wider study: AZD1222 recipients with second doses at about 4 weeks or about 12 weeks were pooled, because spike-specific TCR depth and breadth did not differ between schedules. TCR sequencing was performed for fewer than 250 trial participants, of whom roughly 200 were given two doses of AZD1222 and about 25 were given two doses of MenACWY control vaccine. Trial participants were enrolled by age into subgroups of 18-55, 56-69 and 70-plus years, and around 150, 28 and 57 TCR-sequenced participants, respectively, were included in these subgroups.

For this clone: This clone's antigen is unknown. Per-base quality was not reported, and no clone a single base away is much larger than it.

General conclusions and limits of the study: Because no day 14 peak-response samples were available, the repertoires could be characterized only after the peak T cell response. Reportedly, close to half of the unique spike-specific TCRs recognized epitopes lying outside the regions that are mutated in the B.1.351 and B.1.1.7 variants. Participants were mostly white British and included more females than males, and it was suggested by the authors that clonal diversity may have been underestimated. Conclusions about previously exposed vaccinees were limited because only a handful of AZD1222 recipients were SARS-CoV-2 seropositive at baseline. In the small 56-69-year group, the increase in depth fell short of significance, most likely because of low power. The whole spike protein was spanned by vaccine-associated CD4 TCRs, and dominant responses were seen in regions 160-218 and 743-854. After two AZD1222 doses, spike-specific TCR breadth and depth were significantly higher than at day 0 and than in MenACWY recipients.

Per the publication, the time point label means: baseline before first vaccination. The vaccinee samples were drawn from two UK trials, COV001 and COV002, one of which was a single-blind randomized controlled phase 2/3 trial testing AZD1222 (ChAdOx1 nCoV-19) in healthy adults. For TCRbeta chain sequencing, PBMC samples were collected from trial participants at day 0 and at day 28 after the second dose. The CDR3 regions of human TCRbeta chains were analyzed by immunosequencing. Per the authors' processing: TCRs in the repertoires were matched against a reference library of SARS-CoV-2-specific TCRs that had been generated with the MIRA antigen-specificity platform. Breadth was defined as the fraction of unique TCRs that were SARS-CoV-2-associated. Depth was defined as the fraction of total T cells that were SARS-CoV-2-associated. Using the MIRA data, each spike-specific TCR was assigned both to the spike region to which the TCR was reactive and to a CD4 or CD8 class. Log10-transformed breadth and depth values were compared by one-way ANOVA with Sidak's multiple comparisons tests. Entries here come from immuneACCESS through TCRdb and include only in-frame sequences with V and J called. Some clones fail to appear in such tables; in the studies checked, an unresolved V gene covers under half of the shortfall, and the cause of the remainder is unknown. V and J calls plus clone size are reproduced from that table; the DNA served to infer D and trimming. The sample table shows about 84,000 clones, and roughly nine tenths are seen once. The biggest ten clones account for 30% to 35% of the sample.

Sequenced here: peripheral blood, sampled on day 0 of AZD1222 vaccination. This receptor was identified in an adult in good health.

The CDR3 reads as follows: CASSLGVGYEQYF. In nucleotide form, the sequence is TGTGCCAGCAGCTTAGGTGTGGGCTACGAGCAGTACTTC. Recombination joined TRBV13 with TRBJ2-7; the D gene remains uncertain. The CDR3, from cysteine to phenylalanine, totals 13 residues. Only the CDR3 DNA is retained, 39 bases long and in frame from the first base. CDR1 and CDR2 are drawn from the germline V gene (reference sequence): PRHDT, FYEKMQ. Deletion took 0 bases off V and 3 bases off J, with a span of 6 bases between the germline ends.